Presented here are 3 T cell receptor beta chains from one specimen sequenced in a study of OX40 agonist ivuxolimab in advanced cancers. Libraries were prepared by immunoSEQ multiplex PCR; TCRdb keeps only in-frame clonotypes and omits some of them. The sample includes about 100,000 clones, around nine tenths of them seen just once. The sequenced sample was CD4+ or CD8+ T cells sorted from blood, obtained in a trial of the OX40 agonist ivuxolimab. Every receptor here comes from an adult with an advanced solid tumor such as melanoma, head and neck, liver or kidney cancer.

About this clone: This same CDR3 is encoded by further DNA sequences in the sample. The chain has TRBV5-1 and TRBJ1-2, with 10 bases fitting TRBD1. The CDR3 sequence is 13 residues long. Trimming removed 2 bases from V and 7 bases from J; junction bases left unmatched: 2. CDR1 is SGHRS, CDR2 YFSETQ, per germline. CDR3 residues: CASSLGQGGGYTF. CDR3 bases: TGCGCCAGCAGCTTAGGACAGGGGGGTGGCTACACCTTC.

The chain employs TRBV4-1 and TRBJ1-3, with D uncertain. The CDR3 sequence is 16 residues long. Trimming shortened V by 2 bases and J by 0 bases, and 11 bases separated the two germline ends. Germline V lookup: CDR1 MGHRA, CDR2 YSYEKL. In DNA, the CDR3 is TGCGCCAGCAGCCAAATCTTACGGAGCTCTGGAAACACCATATATTTT. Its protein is CASSQILRSSGNTIYF.

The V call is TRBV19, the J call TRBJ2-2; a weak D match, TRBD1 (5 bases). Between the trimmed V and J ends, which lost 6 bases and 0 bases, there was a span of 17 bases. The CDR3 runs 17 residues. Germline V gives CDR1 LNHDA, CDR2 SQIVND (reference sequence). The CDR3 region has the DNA TGTGCCAGTAGGCCCCTTACAGGCCTCGCGAACACCGGGGAGCTGTTTTTT. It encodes CASRPLTGLANTGELFF.